One sample yielded the 10 T cell receptor beta chains listed below, sequenced in a study of CD8+CD57+ T cells in acquired aplastic anemia. The patients chosen for sequencing had shown expansion of CD8+CD57+ cells (detected by flow cytometry). The template used for profiling TCR beta VDJ and CDR3 was genomic DNA. MiXCR was run by TCRdb on the reads, yielding one entry per CDR3 protein. The top ten hold 25% to 35% of the sample, which has about 120,000 distinct CDR3 sequences, under 60% seen once. The material sequenced was sorted CD4+, CD8+, or CD8+CD57+ T cells (not recorded which) from PBMCs. These receptors came from a human donor with aplastic anemia.

This clonotype has just a few counts. This chain joins TRBV15 and TRBJ2-1; 8 nucleotides match TRBD2. Germline V gene lookup returns CDR1 LNHNV and CDR2 YYDKDF (reference sequence). The CDR3 contains 14 residues. V shed 5 bases and J 8 bases; nucleotides not matched to a gene: 8. CDR3: CATSDSGSTDEQFF. The CDR3 DNA sequence: TGTGCCACCAGCGACAGCGGGAGTACAGATGAGCAGTTCTTC.

This clonotype was seen only once. CDR3: CASSLGESAREQYF. Here the CDR3 DNA reads TGTGCCAGCTCACTTGGGGAGTCGGCTCGCGAGCAGTACTTC. The chain combines TRBV5-6 with TRBJ2-7, with D possibly being TRBD2 (5 bases). V was clipped by 7 bases and J by 6 bases, with 20 bases between them. This CDR3 is 14 amino acids long. Germline loops: CDR1 SGHDT, CDR2 YYEEEE.

The V call is TRBV12-3 or TRBV12-4, the J call TRBJ2-5; D possibly corresponds to TRBD2 (6 bases). The CDR3 covers 13 residues. With 5 bases removed from V and 5 bases from J, the gap between germline ends came to 12 bases. The CDR3 nucleotides are TGTGCCAGCAGTCCTCGGGAGTGGGAGACCCAGTACTTC. Protein: CASSPREWETQYF.

As DNA, the CDR3 is TGTGCCAGCAGTGCTAGTGGGACAGGGTCCTACGAGCAGTACTTC. Translated, it gives CASSASGTGSYEQYF. The J gene is TRBJ2-7, the V gene TRBV2, with TRBD1 matching 9 bases. V shed 4 bases, J shed 1 base, and the junction held 5 bases outside the gene matches. CDR3 length: 15 residues. Germline V gives CDR1 SNHLY, CDR2 FYNNEI.

This chain joins TRBV29-1 and TRBJ2-1; D uncertain. CDR3 length: 13 amino acids. Germline values: CDR1 SQVTM, CDR2 ANQGSEA. The V and J ends lost 5 bases and 10 bases respectively, with 18 bases between them. The CDR3 sequence: CSVHMGRRREQFF. The CDR3 bases are TGCAGCGTTCACATGGGCCGAAGGCGCGAGCAGTTCTTC.

CDR3 sequence reads: CATEKTGGGNSPLHF. The CDR3 nucleotides are TGTGCCACAGAAAAGACAGGGGGAGGTAATTCACCCCTCCACTTT. V usage is TRBV15 and J usage is TRBJ1-6; 9 nucleotides line up with TRBD1. The V and J ends lost 9 bases and 6 bases, in that order; junction bases with no gene match: 9. This CDR3 has 15 amino acids. Germline V gene lookup returns CDR1 LNHNV and CDR2 YYDKDF (reference sequence).

For this clonotype: A clone one base away is much larger, so this may be a read error. The V call is TRBV6-1, the J call TRBJ2-1; TRBD2 matches at 8 bases. Germline-derived CDR1 and CDR2 are MNHNS and SASEGT. The CDR3 consists of 13 residues. CDR3 nucleotides: TGTGCCAGCAGTCGGACTAGCCCCAATGAGCAGGTCTTC. Translation: CASSRTSPNEQVF.

J is TRBJ2-1 and V is TRBV20-1, with 12 positions matching TRBD2. The CDR3 extends over 19 amino acids. CDR1 and CDR2 from the germline V gene are DFQATT and SNEGSKA (reference sequence). The V and J ends lost 3 bases and 3 bases, in that order; junction bases with no gene match: 15. CDR3 sequence reads: CSARVFGLAGGPGYNEQFF. CDR3 nucleotide sequence: TGCAGTGCTAGGGTCTTCGGCCTAGCGGGGGGGCCGGGCTACAATGAGCAGTTCTTC.

This clonotype was found once. V usage is TRBV7-8 and J usage is TRBJ2-2; TRBD2 matches at 10 bases. From germline, CDR1 is SGHVS and CDR2 FQNEAQ. CDR3 size: 14 residues. The V gene end was trimmed by 7 bases and the J gene end by 5 bases; junction bases not matched to a gene: 4. The CDR3 nucleotides are TGTGCCAGCAAGGGACTAGCGTCAACCGGGGAGCTGTTTTTT. Encoded protein: CASKGLASTGELFF. Full variable domain (outside the CDR3, taken from reference TRBV7-8 and TRBJ2-2): GAGVSQSPRYKVAKRGQDVALRCDPISGHVSLFWYQQALGQGPEFLTYFQNEAQLDKSGLPSDRFFAERPEGSVSTLKIQRTQQEDSAVYLCASKGLASTGELFFGEGSRLTVL.

This clonotype was counted at least ten times. V gene TRBV29-1 combines with J gene TRBJ1-1; D gene ambiguous. This CDR3 spans 12 amino acids. V was clipped by 3 bases and J by 6 bases, with 11 bases between them. Germline lookup yields CDR1 SQVTM and CDR2 ANQGSEA. CDR3 in amino acids: CSVEASDPEAFF. CDR3 in DNA: TGCAGCGTTGAGGCCTCGGATCCTGAAGCTTTCTTT.